The entry below gives a single T cell receptor beta chain sequence along with its context. Its antigen is undetermined. The sample is drawn from a study of T-cell memory formation after mild COVID-19. TCRdb analysed the 5' RACE reads with MiXCR anew, one entry per CDR3 protein. The profile covers 400,000 or so distinct CDR3 sequences, with approximately 20% appearing a single time and around 8.4% taken by the ten largest. Whole-study findings and limits: SARS-CoV-2 specificity of second-wave clones peaking day 37 was unconfirmed. Prior to infection, memory already included some responding clones, suggesting cross-reactive memory joined. Shrinking CD4+ clones resided mostly in CM and EM, and CD8+ ones in EMRA.

The length of the CDR3 is 13 residues. Trimming pared 0 bases from V and 12 bases from J, leaving 12 bases between. Source material: PBMCs or a T cell subset sorted from them (not recorded which). The receptor was isolated from an adult woman who had mild COVID-19 (a few samples of this study predate the infection). Cell type and time point are not known. The chain carries TRBV12-3 or TRBV12-4 and TRBJ2-1; no clear D. The CDR3 spells CASSLAESRGQFF. DNA of the CDR3: TGTGCCAGCAGTTTAGCTGAAAGTCGTGGGCAGTTCTTC.